The next 25 T cell receptor beta chains were all read from a single sample in a study of regulatory T cells in long-lasting Graves disease. This sample's time point: persistent/refractory GD, antithyroid drugs over 5 years with positive TRAb. Generation of the TCR library employed RNA extracted from PBMCs. Construction of the TCR beta libraries employed iRepertoire HTBI primers in conjunction with Arm-PCR of CDR3 regions. TCRdb re-called the multiplex PCR reads through MiXCR, storing one row per CDR3 protein. The sample yields about 660,000 distinct CDR3 sequences, around 30% seen once. The sample was peripheral blood mononuclear cells (PBMCs), taken when the disease was refractory, from a patient treated with antithyroid drugs. Receptors originate from a female donor with Graves disease.

This clonotype was seen a handful of times. This sequence joins TRBV18 and TRBJ2-4; a weak D match, TRBD1 (6 bases). Germline V gene sequence: CDR1 KGHSH, CDR2 LQKENI. This CDR3 is 15 amino acids long. V lost 2 bases and J lost 1, with 9 bases in between. CDR3 in DNA: TGTGCCAGCTCACCAGGACAGATGGCCAAAAACATTCAGTACTTC. Protein: CASSPGQMAKNIQYF.

The CDR3 nucleotides are TGTGCCAGCAGCACGGGAGACCTCAACAATGAGCAGTTCTTC. This codes for CASSTGDLNNEQFF. V gene TRBV12-3 or TRBV12-4 combines with J gene TRBJ2-1; D may be TRBD2 (6 bases). V was pared by 6 bases and J by 5 bases, with 14 bases between. The CDR3 extends over 14 amino acids.

This sequence joins TRBV28 and TRBJ1-2, with D hard to call. In germline, CDR1 is MDHEN, CDR2 SYDVKM. This CDR3 has 15 amino acids. Trimming left V 6 bases short and J 3 bases short, with 17 bases between. The CDR3: CASSIREPGYYGYTF. The CDR3 DNA follows: TGTGCCAGCAGCATCCGGGAGCCGGGATACTATGGCTACACCTTC.

The chain is built from TRBV3-1 and TRBJ1-5; tentatively, D is TRBD1 (5 bases). The V gene's germline CDR1 is LGHDT and CDR2 YNNKEL (reference sequence). V dropped 1 base and J dropped 1 base, with 8 bases sitting between them. The CDR3 covers 15 residues. In DNA form, the CDR3 reads TGTGCCAGCAGCCAAGTTTGGGGGAGCAATCAGCCCCAGCATTTT. This codes for CASSQVWGSNQPQHF.

In the case of this clonotype: This may arise from a read error, as a much more abundant clone is one base away. The chain couples TRBV12-3 or TRBV12-4 to TRBJ1-5; D unresolved. The CDR3 runs to 14 residues. Written as DNA, the CDR3 is TGTGCCAGCAGTTTTGGGCTTAGCAGTCAGCCCCAGCATTTT. Protein product: CASSFGLSSQPQHF.

This clonotype was counted only a few times. The chain carries TRBV5-1 and TRBJ1-5; D might be TRBD1 (6 bases). Germline loops: CDR1 SGHRS, CDR2 YFSETQ. V lost 0 bases and J lost 3, with 10 bases in between. The CDR3 contains 15 residues. The CDR3 bases are TGCGCCAGCAGCTTGGAGGGACATAACAATCAGCCCCAGCATTTT. This encodes CASSLEGHNNQPQHF.

V is TRBV7-2 and J is TRBJ2-1; D perhaps matches TRBD2 (6 bases). Germline CDR1 reads SGHTA; CDR2 reads FQGNSA. Trimming stripped 5 bases from V and 0 bases from J, with 17 bases between. This CDR3 contains 17 residues. CDR3 nucleotides: TGTGCCAGCAGCGTATATCTAGCGACAAGCTCCTACAATGAGCAGTTCTTC. Amino acid sequence: CASSVYLATSSYNEQFF.

The CDR3 is CARSKGSGANVLTF. The CDR3 DNA follows: TGTGCCAGGTCTAAGGGCTCTGGGGCCAACGTCCTGACTTTC. The chain couples TRBV2 to TRBJ2-6; unclear D gene. V lost 9 bases to trimming and J lost 0 bases, with 9 bases between them. Germline V lookup: CDR1 SNHLY, CDR2 FYNNEI. This CDR3 has 14 amino acids.

This clonotype was seen more than once but under ten times. CDR3 amino acids: CSAGGTRTASEQYF. DNA for the CDR3: TGCAGTGCTGGAGGCACTCGGACTGCTAGCGAGCAGTACTTC. V gene TRBV20-1 combines with J gene TRBJ2-7, with D perhaps matching TRBD2 (5 bases). Germline lookup yields CDR1 DFQATT and CDR2 SNEGSKA (reference sequence). The CDR3 spans 14 residues. Between the trimmed V and J ends, which lost 5 bases and 6 bases, there was a span of 20 bases.

The J gene is TRBJ1-1, the V gene TRBV6-5; D is unresolved. Trimming took 2 bases from V and 8 from J, leaving 6 bases between them. The CDR3 totals 11 residues. Germline values: CDR1 MNHEY, CDR2 SVGAGI. The CDR3 sequence: CASSYRNEAFF. The CDR3 nucleotides read TGTGCCAGCAGTTACAGGAACGAAGCTTTCTTT.

Comment on this clonotype: Without the conserved terminal phenylalanine or tryptophan, this CDR3 likely stems from a read error. This chain connects TRBV11-2 to TRBJ1-2, with 9 bases matching TRBD1. Looked up from germline, CDR1 is SGHAT and CDR2 is FQNNGV. The CDR3 extends over 14 amino acids. The V segment lost 5 bases and the J segment 6 bases; nucleotides outside the gene matches: 7. CDR3 loop: CASSPRTGANGYTL. CDR3 DNA: TGTGCCAGCAGCCCCAGGACAGGGGCAAATGGCTACACCCTC.

This clonotype was observed a few times. The CDR3 region has the DNA TGCGCCAGCAGCCAAGATTGGTTAGGGGGAACCAATTCACCCCTCCACTTT. Its protein product is CASSQDWLGGTNSPLHF. J is TRBJ1-6 and V is TRBV4-1, with D tentatively TRBD1 (6 bases). The CDR3 totals 17 residues. Trimming removed 0 bases at V and 7 bases at J, with 16 bases between. CDR1 and CDR2 (germline): MGHRA, YSYEKL.

This clonotype showed up just a few times. The rearrangement links TRBV6-1 to TRBJ1-2; D gene uncertain. The germline V gene encodes CDR1 MNHNS and CDR2 SASEGT. The CDR3 length is 12 residues. V was pared by 9 bases and J by 4 bases, with 12 bases between. The CDR3 here is CASKDPAYGYTF. CDR3 DNA sequence: TGTGCCAGTAAGGACCCAGCCTATGGCTACACCTTC.

The chain uses TRBV6-1 and TRBJ1-4, with 12 positions matching TRBD1. Per the germline V gene, CDR1 is MNHNS and CDR2 is SASEGT. There are 18 residues in the CDR3. After removal of 5 bases from V and 7 bases from J, the junction contained 14 bases not matched to a gene. The CDR3 region is CASSPGTGGGFGSEKLFF. The CDR3 DNA reads TGTGCCAGCAGTCCCGGGACAGGGGGCGGCTTCGGGAGTGAAAAACTGTTTTTT.

V usage is TRBV6-5 and J usage is TRBJ2-7; D is perhaps TRBD2 (6 bases). The V gene's germline CDR1 is MNHEY and CDR2 SVGAGI. V shed 2 bases and J shed 3 bases, with 14 bases lying between them. The CDR3 is 15 amino acids. DNA of the CDR3: TGTGCCAGCAGTTACCTGGCGGGACGGAGCTACGAGCAGTACTTC. It specifies CASSYLAGRSYEQYF.

The rearrangement links TRBV9 to TRBJ1-2; D may be TRBD1 (5 bases). V was pared by 5 bases and J by 0 bases, with 17 bases between. Germline V gene data show CDR1 as SGDLS and CDR2 as YYNGEE. This CDR3 is built from 16 residues. DNA of the CDR3: TGTGCCAGCAGTCCTGGGGGACGGAGGGCTAACTATGGCTACACCTTC. Its protein product is CASSPGGRRANYGYTF. Looking up the rest from reference TRBV9 and TRBJ1-2 gives the full variable domain: DSGVTQTPKHLITATGQRVTLRCSPRSGDLSVYWYQQSLDQGLQFLIQYYNGEERAKGNILERFSAQQFPDLHSELNLSSLELGDSALYFCASSPGGRRANYGYTFGSGTRLTVV.

This clonotype has only one observation. The chain uses TRBV4-1 and TRBJ1-4, with a possible D match to TRBD1 (5 bases). The CDR3 is 13 amino acids. Trimming took 4 bases from V and 7 from J, leaving 10 bases between them. Germline CDR1 MGHRA, CDR2 YSYEKL. The CDR3, as DNA: TGCGCCAGCAGCCTGGCAGGGTTTGAAAAACTGTTTTTT. This translates into CASSLAGFEKLFF.

The V call is TRBV5-6, the J call TRBJ1-5; D is unresolved. Trimming left V 4 bases short and J 1 base short, with 12 bases between. The length of the CDR3 is 15 residues. Looked up from germline, CDR1 is SGHDT and CDR2 is YYEEEE. Here the CDR3 reads CASSPRRWSNQPQHF. Written as DNA, the CDR3 is TGTGCCAGCAGCCCCCGTCGTTGGAGCAATCAGCCCCAGCATTTT. Full variable domain (rest looked up from reference TRBV5-6 and TRBJ1-5): DAGVTQSPTHLIKTRGQQVTLRCSPKSGHDTVSWYQQALGQGPQFIFQYYEEEERQRGNFPDRFSGHQFPNYSSELNVNALLLGDSALYLCASSPRRWSNQPQHFGDGTRLSIL.

This clonotype was recorded many times. A much larger clonotype is one base distant, so this may be a read error. The V call is TRBV6-1, the J call TRBJ2-2; no firm D call. The CDR3 runs 11 residues. Trimming cost V 6 bases and J 2 bases, with 1 base left between them. Germline V gene lookup returns CDR1 MNHNS and CDR2 SASEGT. The CDR3 region is CASRNTGELFF. The DNA of the CDR3 is TGTGCCAGCAGAAACACCGGGGAGCTGTTTTTT.

The CDR3 DNA sequence: TGCGCCAGCAGCTTGGGGGACACTCGCTATGGCTACACCTTC. Its protein is CASSLGDTRYGYTF. V is TRBV5-1 and J is TRBJ1-2; TRBD1 might be the D (6 bases). Germline-derived CDR1 and CDR2 are SGHRS and YFSETQ. V gave up 0 bases and J gave up 4 bases, with 10 bases separating them. The CDR3 has 14 amino acids.

In nucleotides, the CDR3 is TGTGCCAGCAGTTACGACGGGACTGTCTACGAGCAGTACTTC. Amino acid sequence: CASSYDGTVYEQYF. This chain joins TRBV6-5 and TRBJ2-7; D possibly corresponds to TRBD2 (6 bases). This CDR3 has 14 amino acids. V was cut by 2 bases and J by 3 bases, with 11 bases left in between. Germline loops: CDR1 MNHEY, CDR2 SVGAGI.

The CDR3 DNA reads TGTGCCAGCAGCCAAGTCGTAGGGACAGGGGGCTCGATTTATGGCTACACCTTC. Its translation: CASSQVVGTGGSIYGYTF. The chain has TRBV3-1 and TRBJ1-2; 12 bases agree with TRBD1. Germline values: CDR1 LGHDT, CDR2 YNNKEL (reference sequence). V trimming: 1 base; J trimming: 5 bases; junction bases outside the gene matches: 11. The CDR3 runs to 18 residues.

This clonotype was seen repeatedly, ten times or more. J is TRBJ2-5 and V is TRBV28; weak D call: TRBD2 (5 bases). The germline CDR1 and CDR2 sequences are MDHEN and SYDVKM. Trimming removed 2 bases at V and 7 bases at J, with 11 bases between. CDR3 length: 13 residues. CDR3 in DNA: TGTGCCAGCAGTTTAGCGGGCTGGGGGACCCAGTACTTC. This encodes CASSLAGWGTQYF.

The chain combines TRBV7-3 with TRBJ2-5, with TRBD2 identical over 7 bases. The CDR3 is 15 amino acids. Trimming cost V 6 bases and J 0 bases; bases outside gene matches: 7. The V gene's germline CDR1 is SGHTA and CDR2 FQGTGA. This chain's CDR3 is CASSQMGGNQETQYF. The CDR3 DNA follows: TGTGCCAGCAGTCAAATGGGGGGGAACCAAGAGACCCAGTACTTC.

This clonotype was seen at least ten times. This sequence joins TRBV28 and TRBJ1-5, with D maybe TRBD1 (6 bases). The CDR3 is 16 residues long. The V and J ends lost 6 bases and 3 bases respectively, with 18 bases between them. Germline CDR1 is MDHEN and CDR2 is SYDVKM. CDR3 sequence: CASSRFRGRPNQPQHF. As DNA, the CDR3 is TGTGCCAGCAGCCGGTTCAGGGGCCGGCCCAATCAGCCCCAGCATTTT. Drawing the rest from reference TRBV28 and TRBJ1-5, the complete variable domain is DVKVTQSSRYLVKRTGEKVFLECVQDMDHENMFWYRQDPGLGLRLIYFSYDVKMKEKGDIPEGYSVSREKKERFSLILESASTNQTSMYLCASSRFRGRPNQPQHFGDGTRLSIL.